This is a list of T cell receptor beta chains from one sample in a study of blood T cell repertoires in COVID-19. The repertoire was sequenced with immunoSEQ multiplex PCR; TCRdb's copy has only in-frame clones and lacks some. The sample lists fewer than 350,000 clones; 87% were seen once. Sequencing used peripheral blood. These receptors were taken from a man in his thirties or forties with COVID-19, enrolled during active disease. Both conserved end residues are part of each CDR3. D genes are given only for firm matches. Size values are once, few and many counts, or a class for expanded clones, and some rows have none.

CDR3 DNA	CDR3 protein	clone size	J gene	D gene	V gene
TGTGCCACCAAGGACGGGACAGGGAGGTCCAATCAGCCCCAGCATTTT	CATKDGTGRSNQPQHF	few	TRBJ1-5	TRBD1	TRBV19
TGTGCCAGCAGTTTAATCAGGGTTAGCAATCAGCCCCAGCATTTT	CASSLIRVSNQPQHF	few	TRBJ1-5	-	TRBV28
TGCAGTGCTACTGGGGCCATTCAGTACTTC	CSATGAIQYF	-	TRBJ2-4	-	TRBV20-1
TGTGCCACCAGTGATTTAGGTGGGGGCGATCAGCCCCAGCATTTT	CATSDLGGGDQPQHF	-	TRBJ1-5	-	TRBV24-1
TGTGCCAGCAGTAAACGACAGGGTCAGGATGGCTACACCTTC	CASSKRQGQDGYTF	-	TRBJ1-2	TRBD1	TRBV2
TGTGCCAGCACTCCCGGACAGGACCGAAGGACCCAGTACTTC	CASTPGQDRRTQYF	-	TRBJ2-5	TRBD1	TRBV28
TGTGCCAGCAGAGGGACAGGGACGTACACTGAAGCTTTCTTT	CASRGTGTYTEAFF	-	TRBJ1-1	TRBD1	TRBV2
TGTGCCAGCAGCTTAGTGGGCGGGGGAGGCTATGGCTACACCTTC	CASSLVGGGGYGYTF	-	TRBJ1-2	-	TRBV7-3
TGTGCCACCAGTGCCAGTAGCAATCAGCCCCAGCATTTT	CATSASSNQPQHF	once	TRBJ1-5	-	TRBV24-1
TGTGCCACCAGTTTGCTAGCGGGAGGGTTATCCTCCGAGCAGTACTTC	CATSLLAGGLSSEQYF	-	TRBJ2-7	TRBD2	TRBV15
TGCGCCAGCAGCCAAGAGAGGAGCGCATTCTACGAGCAGTACTTC	CASSQERSAFYEQYF	-	TRBJ2-7	-	TRBV4-3
TGTGCCAGCAGCCCCTTAGGGGGAATCACCGGGGAGCTGTTTTTT	CASSPLGGITGELFF	-	TRBJ2-2	-	TRBV5-6
TGTGCCAGCAGTTTCCTAGTTTACAATGAGCAGTTCTTC	CASSFLVYNEQFF	-	TRBJ2-1	-	TRBV27
TGCGCCAGCAGCCAAGATCGGGAGGCAACTAATGAAAAACTGTTTTTT	CASSQDREATNEKLFF	-	TRBJ1-4	-	TRBV4-3
TGTGCCAGCAGCCCACTACAGGGAGACCTTAACTATGGCTACACCTTC	CASSPLQGDLNYGYTF	-	TRBJ1-2	-	TRBV5-8
TGTGCCAGTAGTTCGGGACTAGCGGGAATCCCCTTCGAGACCCAGTACTTC	CASSSGLAGIPFETQYF	-	TRBJ2-5	TRBD2	TRBV19
TGTGCCAGCAGCTTAGGAGTCCAGGGGACACCCCTCCACTTT	CASSLGVQGTPLHF	once	TRBJ1-6	-	TRBV7-2
TGTGCCAGTGAACCGGGACAGGCCTACAATGAGCAGTTCTTC	CASEPGQAYNEQFF	few	TRBJ2-1	TRBD1	TRBV19
TGTGCCAGCAGTCCCCGTAAGGGGATAGGAACTTACACTGAAGCTTTCTTT	CASSPRKGIGTYTEAFF	-	TRBJ1-1	-	TRBV6-2/TRBV6-3
TGTGCCAGCAAACAGGGGGACAAAAACATTCAGTACTTC	CASKQGDKNIQYF	few	TRBJ2-4	TRBD1	TRBV7-8
TGTGCCACCAGTGATGGGGCCACTGGCCCAGAGACCCAGTACTTC	CATSDGATGPETQYF	-	TRBJ2-5	-	TRBV24-1
TGCGCCAGCAGTTCCGGGAGGCGAGAGACCCAGTACTTC	CASSSGRRETQYF	once	TRBJ2-5	TRBD2	TRBV4-1
TGTGCCAGCAGTTTGACAGGGGTGGGGGAGCAGTTCTTC	CASSLTGVGEQFF	few	TRBJ2-1	TRBD1	TRBV2
TGTGCCAGTAGTATAGGAGCCGGGACAGGGACCTACGAGCAGTACTTC	CASSIGAGTGTYEQYF	-	TRBJ2-7	TRBD1	TRBV19
TGTGCCAGTAGTATTCGGGGAGGGGTGGCTGAAGCTTTCTTT	CASSIRGGVAEAFF	-	TRBJ1-1	-	TRBV19
TGTGCCAGCAGCTTAGGACTGACTGGAAACACCATATATTTT	CASSLGLTGNTIYF	-	TRBJ1-3	-	TRBV7-9
TGTGCCAGCAGCCAAGAGTCCAGGGGTCTCAATCAGCCCCAGCATTTT	CASSQESRGLNQPQHF	-	TRBJ1-5	-	TRBV4-2
TGCGCCAGCAGCTCGGGTACCCAGGGGCTTGGTGGAAACACCATATATTTT	CASSSGTQGLGGNTIYF	once	TRBJ1-3	-	TRBV5-1
TGTGCCTGGAGTGTAAATCGTAGCGGGAGAGGAAAGACCCAGTACTTC	CAWSVNRSGRGKTQYF	-	TRBJ2-5	TRBD2	TRBV30
TGTGCCAGCAGCTTGGGTGGGGCGCAAGGTGAAAAACTGTTTTTT	CASSLGGAQGEKLFF	-	TRBJ1-4	-	TRBV5-4
TGTGCCAGTAATACCCGGACAGCGAACACCGGGGAGCTGTTTTTT	CASNTRTANTGELFF	-	TRBJ2-2	-	TRBV19
TGTGCCAGCAGGCCAGGGGACTCCTACGAGCAGTACTTC	CASRPGDSYEQYF	-	TRBJ2-7	-	TRBV2
TGCGCCAGCAGCTTTACCGGGACAGGGCTTGAGACCCAGTACTTC	CASSFTGTGLETQYF	-	TRBJ2-5	TRBD1	TRBV5-1
TGTGCCAGCAGGGAACGGGACTATTCCTTCGAGCAGTACTTC	CASRERDYSFEQYF	-	TRBJ2-7	TRBD2	TRBV28
TGTGCCAGCAGCTCCGGGGACACCAATCAGCCCCAGCATTTT	CASSSGDTNQPQHF	-	TRBJ1-5	-	TRBV5-5
TGTGCCAGCAGTGTGAGAATCATGAACACTGAAGCTTTCTTT	CASSVRIMNTEAFF	-	TRBJ1-1	-	TRBV2
TGTGCCAGCAGTAGACAGGGAACAACTAATGAAAAACTGTTTTTT	CASSRQGTTNEKLFF	-	TRBJ1-4	TRBD1	TRBV27